The entry below describes one T cell receptor (beta chain). Its antigen is not known. Trimming removed 6 bases from V and 7 bases from J, with 12 bases in between. The CDR3 extends over 11 amino acids. Germline V gene sequence: CDR1 DFQATT, CDR2 SNEGSKA (reference sequence). Findings of the study overall: The larger cohort examined one V-J beta rearrangement, not whole repertoires. Tumor Treg TCRs overlapped most with tumor naive CD4+ cells.

Full-length variable regions came from constant-region reverse primers plus semi-nested Nested Universal Primer A PCR. MiXCR was run by TCRdb on the 5' RACE reads, yielding one entry per CDR3 protein. The data contain roughly 50,000 distinct CDR3 sequences, under 20% of them singletons. Purified naive CD4+ T cells were depleted of CD25+ Tregs. The genes are TRBV20-1 and TRBJ1-1; tentative D call: TRBD1 (5 bases). Specimen: naive CD4+ T cells sorted from blood. Subset in this sample: naive CD4+ T cells, CD4+CD45RA+CD25-. This sequence was found in a female donor with breast cancer. CDR3 residues: CSARPTDEAFF. The CDR3 DNA is TGCAGTGCCCGGCCGACAGATGAAGCTTTCTTT.